This T cell receptor (beta chain) stems from a study of metastatic and nonmetastatic thyroid tumors. This clone has a count of ten or more. All patients were treatment-naive before thyroid surgery. The CDR3 consists of 13 residues. With 6 bases clipped from V and 1 base from J, the junction kept 2 bases outside the gene matches. CDR1 is SGHTA and CDR2 is FQGNSA in the germline V gene. TCRdb reanalyzed the PCR reads with MiXCR. Of about 70,000 clones in the sample, less than 20% were seen once. The V call is TRBV7-2, the J call TRBJ2-5; 7 bases are a match to TRBD1. Sequencing was done on a sample of blood. The TCR sequence derives from a female donor with papillary thyroid cancer or a benign thyroid nodule (not recorded which). Some clones in this sample may be carry-over from other donors' samples. The chain's CDR3 is CASSRDSQETQYF. The CDR3 DNA follows: TGTGCCAGCAGTAGGGACAGCCAAGAGACCCAGTACTTC.